This T cell receptor (beta chain) originates from a study of Graves' ophthalmopathy and Graves' hyperthyroidism. Comment on this clonotype: Its target is not known.

Regarding the study as a whole: Separation of ophthalmopathy from stable hyperthyroidism was achieved by a 13-signature model, at approximately 88% sensitivity and 81.08% specificity.

Amplification targeted the TCR beta CDR3 regions, with RNA transcripts as the source material. HTBI-primed first-round RT-PCR preceded second-round multiplex PCR. One entry per CDR3 protein, called by TCRdb with MiXCR from the multiplex PCR reads. Counted here are about 220,000 distinct CDR3 sequences, approximately 21% occurring once; the ten biggest clones make up approximately 39%. Germline lookup yields CDR1 DFQATT and CDR2 SNEGSKA (reference sequence). The CDR3 is made up of 14 amino acids. With 0 bases removed from V and 2 bases from J, the gap between germline ends came to 10 bases. The evidence that diagnosis relied on was clinical symptoms, serum thyroxine, TRAb, thyroid ultrasound and orbital computed tomography.

This chain links TRBV20-1 with TRBJ2-5; unclear D gene. This clonotype was sampled from a woman aged 45 to 65 with Graves' ophthalmopathy. The sample consisted of peripheral blood. CDR3 loop: CSARDIQSQETQYF. CDR3 bases: TGCAGTGCTAGAGATATACAGTCACAAGAGACCCAGTACTTC.